Listed below are T cell receptor beta chains from one sample, sequenced in a study of T cell responses to AZD1222 COVID-19 vaccine. Sequencing was performed with immunoSEQ multiplex PCR; in TCRdb, only in-frame clones are kept and a portion is missing. The sample consists of about 94,000 clones, around 90% of them appearing once. This specimen was peripheral blood, taken on day 0 of AZD1222 vaccination. These receptors originate from an adult in good health. The CDR3 runs from the conserved cysteine through the conserved F or W. D genes are given only for firm matches. Part of the rows lack a size; the others show once, few, many or a class for expanded clones.

clone_size | j_call | v_call | d_call | cdr3_aa | cdr3_nt
once | TRBJ2-1 | TRBV19 | - | CASSSRSPGRSYNEQFF | TGTGCCAGTAGTTCCCGATCCCCCGGGCGGTCCTACAATGAGCAGTTCTTC
- | TRBJ2-1 | TRBV2 | TRBD2 | CASTASASGPWDEQFF | TGTGCCAGCACCGCGTCGGCTAGCGGGCCCTGGGATGAGCAGTTCTTC
few | TRBJ2-7 | TRBV4-3 | - | CASSQAGRFDYEQYF | TGCGCCAGCAGCCAAGCGGGCAGGTTTGACTACGAGCAGTACTTC
- | TRBJ1-2 | TRBV9 | - | CASSVARERVNYGYTF | TGTGCCAGCAGCGTAGCGAGGGAGAGGGTAAACTATGGCTACACCTTC
- | TRBJ1-1 | TRBV12-3/TRBV12-4 | - | CASSYTTNTEAFF | TGTGCCAGCAGTTACACGACGAACACTGAAGCTTTCTTT
- | TRBJ1-3 | TRBV7-3 | - | CASSPRSGNTIYF | TGTGCCAGCAGCCCACGCTCTGGAAACACCATATATTTT
- | TRBJ2-7 | TRBV18 | - | CASSPPPESSYEQYF | TGTGCCAGCTCACCACCGCCAGAGAGCTCCTACGAGCAGTACTTC
- | TRBJ2-3 | TRBV7-9 | TRBD1 | CASRWQGASDTQYF | TGTGCCAGCAGATGGCAGGGGGCTTCAGATACGCAGTATTTT
- | TRBJ1-5 | TRBV5-6 | - | CASSLALGQPQHF | TGTGCCAGCAGCTTGGCTTTAGGTCAGCCCCAGCATTTT
- | TRBJ2-5 | TRBV6-2/TRBV6-3 | TRBD2 | CASSSPGQARGFQETQYF | TGTGCCAGCAGTTCGCCCGGCCAAGCGCGGGGGTTTCAAGAGACCCAGTACTTC